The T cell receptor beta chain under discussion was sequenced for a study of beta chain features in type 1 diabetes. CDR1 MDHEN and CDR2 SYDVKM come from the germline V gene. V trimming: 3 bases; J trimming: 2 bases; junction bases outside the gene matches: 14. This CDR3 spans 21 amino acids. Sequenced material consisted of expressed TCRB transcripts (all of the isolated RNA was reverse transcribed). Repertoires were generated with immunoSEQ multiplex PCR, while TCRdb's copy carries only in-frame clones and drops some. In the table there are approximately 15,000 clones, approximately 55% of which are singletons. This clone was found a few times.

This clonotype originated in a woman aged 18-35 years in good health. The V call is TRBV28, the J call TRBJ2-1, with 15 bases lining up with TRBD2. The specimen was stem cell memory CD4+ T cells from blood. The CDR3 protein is CASSLNPFRTSGRAAYNEQFF. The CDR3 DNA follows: TGTGCCAGCAGTTTGAATCCCTTCAGGACTAGCGGGAGGGCCGCCTACAATGAGCAGTTCTTC.